This record looks at one TCR beta chain sequence and its context. Its antigen remains unknown. The sample belongs to a study of cytomegalovirus exposure and HLA in healthy donors. Vbeta (60) and Jbeta (13) primers were used in the PCR. The data were produced by immunoSEQ multiplex PCR, yet TCRdb's version contains in-frame clones alone and is incomplete. The sample holds around 110,000 clones, approximately 70% seen once. Trimming at V came to 4 bases and at J to 7 bases, leaving 8 bases not matched to a gene. The germline gives CDR1 SGHTA, CDR2 FQGTGA. This CDR3 contains 15 residues. Overall study results and limits: Cytomegalovirus status was reportedly diagnosed by the classifier with high sensitivity and specificity.

The gene calls are TRBV7-3 and TRBJ2-1, with 9 nucleotides matching TRBD2. The receptor was derived from a woman aged 35 to 49 in good health and CMV-seropositive. Sequenced sample: PBMCs. CDR3 sequence (DNA): TGTGCCAGCAGCTCCTTAGCGGGGGCTCATAATGAGCAGTTCTTC. This gives the protein CASSSLAGAHNEQFF.